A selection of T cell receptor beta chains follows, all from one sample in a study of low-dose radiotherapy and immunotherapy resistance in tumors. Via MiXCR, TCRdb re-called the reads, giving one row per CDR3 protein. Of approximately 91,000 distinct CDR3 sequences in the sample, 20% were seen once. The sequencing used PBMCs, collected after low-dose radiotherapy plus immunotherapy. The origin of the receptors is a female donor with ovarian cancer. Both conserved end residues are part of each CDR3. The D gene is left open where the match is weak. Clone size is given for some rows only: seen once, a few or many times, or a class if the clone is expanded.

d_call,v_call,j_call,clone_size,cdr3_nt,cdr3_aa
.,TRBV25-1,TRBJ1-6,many,TGTGCCAGCAGTGACACTTATAATTCACCCCTCCACTTT,CASSDTYNSPLHF
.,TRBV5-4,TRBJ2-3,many,TGTGCCAGCAGCTTCCACGCGATCTCTAGCACAGATACGCAGTATTTT,CASSFHAISSTDTQYF
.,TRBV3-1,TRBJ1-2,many,TGTGCCAGCAGCCGTGGGGACGGCGAACAAGGCTACACCTTC,CASSRGDGEQGYTF
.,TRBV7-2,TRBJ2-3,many,TGTGCCAGCAGCTTAGGTGGGGGGTTCATAGCAGATACGCAGTATTTT,CASSLGGGFIADTQYF
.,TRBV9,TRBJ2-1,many,TGTGCCAGCAGCGTATGGGGGACGGAATACAATGAGCAGTTCTTC,CASSVWGTEYNEQFF
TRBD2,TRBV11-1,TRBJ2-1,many,TGTGCCAGCAGCTTCCCTAGCGGGAGCCACAATGAGCAGTTCTTC,CASSFPSGSHNEQFF
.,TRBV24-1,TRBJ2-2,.,TGTGCCACCAGTGATTTCCGCGGGGAGCTGTTTTTT,CATSDFRGELFF
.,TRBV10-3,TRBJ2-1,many,TGTGCCATCAGACCGGCACGGCGGGGGCTCAATGAGCAGTTCTTC,CAIRPARRGLNEQFF
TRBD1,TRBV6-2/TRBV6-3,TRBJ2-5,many,TGTGCCAGCAGTCGCCCTAGACGGACAGGGGGATTGGAGACCCAGTACTTC,CASSRPRRTGGLETQYF
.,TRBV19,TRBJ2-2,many,TGTGCCACAAAGGGGTCCGGGGAGCTGTTTTTT,CATKGSGELFF
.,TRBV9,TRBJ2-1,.,TGTGCCAGCAGTGCTTTGGGCGTACAATACAATGAGCAGTTCTTC,CASSALGVQYNEQFF
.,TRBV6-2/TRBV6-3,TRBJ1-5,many,TGTGCCAGCAGTTACCCCAACGGGCCCCAGCATTTT,CASSYPNGPQHF
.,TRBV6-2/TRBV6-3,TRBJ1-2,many,TGTGCCAGCAGTCCTACGGGTCGGCCATTAGAGGGCTACACCTTC,CASSPTGRPLEGYTF
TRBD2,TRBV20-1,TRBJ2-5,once,TGCAGTGCTAGATGGGAACTAGCGGGAGTCAGAGAGACCCAGTACTTC,CSARWELAGVRETQYF
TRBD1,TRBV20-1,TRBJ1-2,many,TGCAGTGCCCAAACGGGGACAGGGGTGGTGGTAGGCTACACCTTC,CSAQTGTGVVVGYTF
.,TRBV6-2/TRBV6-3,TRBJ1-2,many,TGTGCCAGCACGTCCGCGGACACCTATGGCTACACCTTC,CASTSADTYGYTF
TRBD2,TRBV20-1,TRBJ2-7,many,TGCAGTGCTAGAGGGGGGCCGGGAGGGTTCGTGGCTGGTAACGAGCAGTACTTC,CSARGGPGGFVAGNEQYF
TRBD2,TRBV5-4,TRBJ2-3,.,TGTGCCAGCAGCTCAGCGGGGGACACAGATACGCAGTATTTT,CASSSAGDTDTQYF
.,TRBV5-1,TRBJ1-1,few,TGCGCCAGCAGCTTCCGGACAGAGAACACTGAAGCTTTCTTT,CASSFRTENTEAFF
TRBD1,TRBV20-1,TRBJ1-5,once,TGCAGTGCTACTGGGACAGGACCCAATCAGCCCCAGCATTTT,CSATGTGPNQPQHF
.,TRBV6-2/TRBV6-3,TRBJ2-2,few,TGTGCCAGCAGTCTCCTAAGGGGGGAGCTGTTTTTT,CASSLLRGELFF
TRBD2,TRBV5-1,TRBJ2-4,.,TGCGCCAGCAGCCCCGGGACTAGAAACATTCAGTACTTC,CASSPGTRNIQYF
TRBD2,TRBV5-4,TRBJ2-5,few,TGTGCCAGCAGCCCTAGCGGGGGGCCGGGTGAGACCCAGTACTTC,CASSPSGGPGETQYF
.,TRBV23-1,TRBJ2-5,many,TGCGCCAGCAGTCAGTCCCCCGGGGAGACCCAGTACTTC,CASSQSPGETQYF
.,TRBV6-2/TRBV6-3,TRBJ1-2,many,TGTGCCAGCAGTTACTCGAGGGAGGTAAATGGCTACACCTTC,CASSYSREVNGYTF
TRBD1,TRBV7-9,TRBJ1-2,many,TGTGCCAGCAGCTCGGGACAGACCTATGGCTACACCTTC,CASSSGQTYGYTF
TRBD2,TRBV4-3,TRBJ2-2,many,TGCGCCAGCAGCCTTAGCGGGAGGGCCGGTGGCACCGGGGAGCTGTTTTTT,CASSLSGRAGGTGELFF
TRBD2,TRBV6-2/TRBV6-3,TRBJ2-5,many,TGTGCCAGCAGTGAACTGACTAGCGGGGGAGAGACCCAGTACTTC,CASSELTSGGETQYF
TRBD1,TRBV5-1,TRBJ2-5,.,TGCGCCAGCAGCAAGGACAGGTTTCAAGAGACCCAGTACTTC,CASSKDRFQETQYF
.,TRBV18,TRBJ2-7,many,TGTGCCAGCTCACCTTTAGCGGCACAGGGTGCCTCCTACGAGCAGTACTTC,CASSPLAAQGASYEQYF
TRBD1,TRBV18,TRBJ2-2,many,TGTGCCAGCTCACCACCGGGACAGCTTACGGCCGGGGAGCTGTTTTTT,CASSPPGQLTAGELFF
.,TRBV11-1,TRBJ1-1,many,TGTGCCAGCAGCTTAATGGGGGGTGCTGAAGCTTTCTTT,CASSLMGGAEAFF
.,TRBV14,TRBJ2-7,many,TGTGCCAGCAGCCCCCGGGACATCATCTCCTACGAGCAGTACTTC,CASSPRDIISYEQYF
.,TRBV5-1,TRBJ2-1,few,TGCGCCAGCAGCTCTTCTATGAGTTTGGATGAGCAGTTCTTC,CASSSSMSLDEQFF
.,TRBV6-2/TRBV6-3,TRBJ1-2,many,TGTGCCAGCAACAACGGGGCCAGGGACTATGGCTACACCTTC,CASNNGARDYGYTF